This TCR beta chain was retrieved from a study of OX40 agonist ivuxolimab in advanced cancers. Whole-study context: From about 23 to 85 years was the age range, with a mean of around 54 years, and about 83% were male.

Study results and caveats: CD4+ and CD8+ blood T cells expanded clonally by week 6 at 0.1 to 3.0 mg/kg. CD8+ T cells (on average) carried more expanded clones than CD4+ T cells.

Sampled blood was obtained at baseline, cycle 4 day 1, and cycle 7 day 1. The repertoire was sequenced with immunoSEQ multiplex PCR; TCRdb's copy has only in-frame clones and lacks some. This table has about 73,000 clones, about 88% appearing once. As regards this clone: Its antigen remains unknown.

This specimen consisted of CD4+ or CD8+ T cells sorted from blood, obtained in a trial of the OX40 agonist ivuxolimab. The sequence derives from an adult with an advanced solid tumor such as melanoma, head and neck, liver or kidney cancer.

The CDR3 DNA reads TGTGCCAGCAGTGAGCGGCTAGCGGGAGTGGGGGGAGGCACAGATACGCAGTATTTT. It encodes CASSERLAGVGGGTDTQYF. The V gene is TRBV2, the J gene TRBJ2-3; the match to TRBD2 covers 10 bases. Germline V lookup: CDR1 SNHLY, CDR2 FYNNEI. With 3 bases clipped from V and 1 base from J, the junction kept 13 bases outside the gene matches. The CDR3 runs 19 residues.